This TCR beta chain is drawn from a study of blood T cell repertoires in COVID-19. Using immunoSEQ multiplex PCR, the repertoire was profiled, and TCRdb retains in-frame clones only, with some absent. In the table there are 300,000 or so clones, over 75% of which are singletons. Trimming stripped 3 bases from V and 0 bases from J, with 12 bases between. This CDR3 has 15 amino acids. CDR1 MNHNS and CDR2 SASEGT come from the germline V gene. The table lists this clone with a count of one. This chain connects TRBV6-1 to TRBJ2-7, with D maybe TRBD2 (6 bases). This receptor was taken from a man aged 50-60 years with active or convalescent COVID-19. Sample: peripheral blood. The CDR3 reads CASSDQGGISYEQYF. The CDR3 region has the DNA TGTGCCAGCAGTGACCAGGGCGGGATCTCCTACGAGCAGTACTTC.